The rows below give T cell receptor beta chains drawn from one sample of a study of control samples from healthy donors and cancer patients. Measured with immunoSEQ multiplex PCR; TCRdb has only the in-frame clones, and not every one. The table has roughly 150,000 clones, just over 85% seen once. Source material: blood. These TCRs come from a man between 18 and 29 years old in good health. Both conserved end residues are trimmed from each CDR3. Fields, in order: V gene, J gene, CDR3 protein.

>TRBV11-3|TRBJ1-2
ASSQTGSYGYT
>TRBV6-6|TRBJ1-5
ASSWGQGADQPQH
>TRBV5-1|TRBJ2-1
ASSQLAGYNEQF
>TRBV19|TRBJ2-3
ASSIGVADTQY
>TRBV6-1|TRBJ1-2
ASSGATGFGPRSSYT
>TRBV29-1|TRBJ1-2
SVEWQDYGYT
>TRBV7-8|TRBJ1-5
ASSLFGGGSNQPQH
>TRBV28|TRBJ2-2
ASSLLGGAGTGELF
>TRBV11-3|TRBJ2-7
ASSIGSGTGSYEQY
>TRBV7-9|TRBJ2-5
ASSPTGGRETQY
>TRBV10-2|TRBJ2-7
ASSESYGGGGSYEQY
>TRBV7-8|TRBJ2-1
ASSLGPSAGHEQF